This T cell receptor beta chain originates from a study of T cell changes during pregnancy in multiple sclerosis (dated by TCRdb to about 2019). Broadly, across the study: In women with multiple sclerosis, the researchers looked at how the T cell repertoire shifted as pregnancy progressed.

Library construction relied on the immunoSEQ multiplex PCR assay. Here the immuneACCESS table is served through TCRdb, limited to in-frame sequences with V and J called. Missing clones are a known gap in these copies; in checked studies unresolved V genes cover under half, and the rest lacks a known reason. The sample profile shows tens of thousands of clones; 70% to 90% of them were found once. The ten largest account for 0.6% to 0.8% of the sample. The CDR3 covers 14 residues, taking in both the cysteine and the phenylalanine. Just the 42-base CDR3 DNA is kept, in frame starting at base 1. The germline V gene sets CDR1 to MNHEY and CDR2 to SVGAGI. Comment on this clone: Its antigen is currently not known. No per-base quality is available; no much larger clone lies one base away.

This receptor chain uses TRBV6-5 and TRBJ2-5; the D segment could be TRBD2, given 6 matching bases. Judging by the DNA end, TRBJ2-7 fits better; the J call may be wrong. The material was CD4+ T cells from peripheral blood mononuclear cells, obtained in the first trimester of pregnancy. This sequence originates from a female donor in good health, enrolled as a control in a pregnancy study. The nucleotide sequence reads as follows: TGTGCCAGCAGTTTCCGACTAGGTTCCTACGAGCAGTACTTC. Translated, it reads CASSFRLGSYEQYF.